This TCR beta chain was recorded in a study of cytomegalovirus exposure and HLA in healthy donors. The CDR3 is 15 residues long. CDR1 SGHTS and CDR2 YDEGEE come from the germline V gene. The V and J ends lost 2 bases and 4 bases respectively, with 10 bases between them. This clone occurred once. The study ran its PCR with 60 Vbeta and 13 Jbeta primers. Libraries were prepared by immunoSEQ multiplex PCR; TCRdb keeps only in-frame clonotypes and omits some of them. The sample contains about 190,000 clones, approximately 80% of which appear only once. The chain employs TRBV5-8 and TRBJ2-6, with D possibly matching TRBD2 (6 bases). Material: PBMCs. This clonotype originated in a woman aged 18-29 years in good health and CMV-seronegative. This chain's CDR3 is CASSLRGRGANVLTF. CDR3 DNA: TGTGCCAGCAGCTTAAGAGGGAGGGGGGCCAACGTCCTGACTTTC.